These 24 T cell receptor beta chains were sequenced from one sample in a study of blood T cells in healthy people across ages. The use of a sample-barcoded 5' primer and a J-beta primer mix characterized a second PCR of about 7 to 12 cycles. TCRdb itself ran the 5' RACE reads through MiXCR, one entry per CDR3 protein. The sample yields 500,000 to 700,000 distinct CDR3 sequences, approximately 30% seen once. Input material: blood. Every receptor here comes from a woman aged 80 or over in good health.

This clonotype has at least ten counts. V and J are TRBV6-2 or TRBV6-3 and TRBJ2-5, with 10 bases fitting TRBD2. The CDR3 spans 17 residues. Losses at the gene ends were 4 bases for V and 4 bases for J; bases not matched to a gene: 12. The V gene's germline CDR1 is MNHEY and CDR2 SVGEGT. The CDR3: CASSSPVSGGAGETQYF. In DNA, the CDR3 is TGTGCCAGCAGTTCTCCAGTGAGCGGGGGGGCCGGAGAGACCCAGTACTTC.

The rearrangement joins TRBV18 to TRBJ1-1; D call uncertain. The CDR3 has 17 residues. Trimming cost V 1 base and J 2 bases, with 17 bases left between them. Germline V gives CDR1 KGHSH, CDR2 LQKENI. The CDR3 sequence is CASSPLSRDRGNTEAFF. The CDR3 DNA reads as TGTGCCAGCTCACCACTCTCTCGGGATAGAGGAAACACTGAAGCTTTCTTT.

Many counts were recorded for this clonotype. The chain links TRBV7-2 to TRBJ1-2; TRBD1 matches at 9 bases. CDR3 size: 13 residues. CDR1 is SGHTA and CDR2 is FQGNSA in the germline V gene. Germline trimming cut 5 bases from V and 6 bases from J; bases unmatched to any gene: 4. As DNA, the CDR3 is TGTGCCAGCAGCCCCCGGGACAGGGATGGCTACACCTTC. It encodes CASSPRDRDGYTF.

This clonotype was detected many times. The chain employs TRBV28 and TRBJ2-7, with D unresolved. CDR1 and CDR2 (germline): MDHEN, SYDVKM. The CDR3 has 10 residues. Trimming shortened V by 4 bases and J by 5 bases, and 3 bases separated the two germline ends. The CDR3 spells CASSSNEQYF. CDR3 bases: TGTGCCAGCAGTTCCAACGAGCAGTACTTC. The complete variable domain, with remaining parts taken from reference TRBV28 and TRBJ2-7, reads DVKVTQSSRYLVKRTGEKVFLECVQDMDHENMFWYRQDPGLGLRLIYFSYDVKMKEKGDIPEGYSVSREKKERFSLILESASTNQTSMYLCASSSNEQYFGPGTRLTVT.

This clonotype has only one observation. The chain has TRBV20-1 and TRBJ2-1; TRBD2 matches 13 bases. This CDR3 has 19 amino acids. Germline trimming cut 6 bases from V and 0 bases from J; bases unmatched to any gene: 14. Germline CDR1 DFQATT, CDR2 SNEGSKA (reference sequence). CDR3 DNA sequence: TGCAGTGCCGAATTTATAGGGACTAGCGGGATTACCTCCTACAATGAGCAGTTCTTC. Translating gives CSAEFIGTSGITSYNEQFF.

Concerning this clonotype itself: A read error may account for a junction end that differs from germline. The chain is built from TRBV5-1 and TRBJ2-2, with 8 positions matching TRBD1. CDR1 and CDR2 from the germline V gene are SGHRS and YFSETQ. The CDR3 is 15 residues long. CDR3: CASSPDRANTRELFF. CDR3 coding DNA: TGCGCCAGCAGCCCGGACAGGGCGAACACCAGGGAGCTGTTTTTT.

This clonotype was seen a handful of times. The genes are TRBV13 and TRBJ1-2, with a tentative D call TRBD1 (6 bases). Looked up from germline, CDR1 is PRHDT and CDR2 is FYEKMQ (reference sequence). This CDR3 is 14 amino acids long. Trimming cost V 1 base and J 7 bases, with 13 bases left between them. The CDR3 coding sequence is TGTGCCAGCAGCTTAGTCTCAGGGGCGCGTGGCTACACCTTC. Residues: CASSLVSGARGYTF.

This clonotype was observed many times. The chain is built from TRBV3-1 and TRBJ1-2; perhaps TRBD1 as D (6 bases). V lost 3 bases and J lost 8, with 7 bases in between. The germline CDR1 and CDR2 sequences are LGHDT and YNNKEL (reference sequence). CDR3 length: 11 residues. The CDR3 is CASSQRGGYTF. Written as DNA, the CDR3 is TGTGCCAGCAGCCAGAGGGGGGGCTACACCTTC.

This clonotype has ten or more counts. CDR3 DNA: TGCGCCAGCAGCACGACCTCTGGGGCCAACGTCCTGACTTTC. This translates into CASSTTSGANVLTF. V usage is TRBV5-1 and J usage is TRBJ2-6; no clear D. This CDR3 comprises 14 residues. V gave up 4 bases and J gave up 0 bases, with 5 bases separating them. Germline V CDR1 and CDR2: SGHRS, YFSETQ. The whole variable domain, filled in from reference TRBV5-1 and TRBJ2-6, reads KAGVTQTPRYLIKTRGQQVTLSCSPISGHRSVSWYQQTPGQGLQFLFEYFSETQRNKGNFPGRFSGRQFSNSRSEMNVSTLELGDSALYLCASSTTSGANVLTFGAGSRLTVL.

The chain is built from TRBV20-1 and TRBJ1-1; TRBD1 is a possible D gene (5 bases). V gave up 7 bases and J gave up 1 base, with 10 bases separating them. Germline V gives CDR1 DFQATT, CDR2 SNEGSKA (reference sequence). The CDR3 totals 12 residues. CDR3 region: CSGGGGNTEAFF. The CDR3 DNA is TGCAGTGGTGGGGGTGGGAACACTGAAGCTTTCTTT.

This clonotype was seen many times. CDR3: CSVAGVGVNTEAFF. The DNA for the CDR3 is TGCAGCGTTGCCGGGGTGGGGGTTAACACTGAAGCTTTCTTT. This chain connects TRBV29-1 to TRBJ1-1; D may be TRBD1 (5 bases). Germline V gene sequence: CDR1 SQVTM, CDR2 ANQGSEA. Trimming removed 4 bases from V and 2 bases from J, with 14 bases in between. This CDR3 contains 14 residues.

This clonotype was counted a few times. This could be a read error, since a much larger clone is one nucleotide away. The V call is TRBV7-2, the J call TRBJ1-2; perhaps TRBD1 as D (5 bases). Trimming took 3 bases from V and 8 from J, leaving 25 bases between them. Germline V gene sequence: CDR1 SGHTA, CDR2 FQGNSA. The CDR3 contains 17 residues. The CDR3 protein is CASSFSSGTAACGGYTF. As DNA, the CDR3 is TGTGCCAGCAGCTTTTCGTCGGGGACGGCCGCATGCGGGGGCTACACCTTC.

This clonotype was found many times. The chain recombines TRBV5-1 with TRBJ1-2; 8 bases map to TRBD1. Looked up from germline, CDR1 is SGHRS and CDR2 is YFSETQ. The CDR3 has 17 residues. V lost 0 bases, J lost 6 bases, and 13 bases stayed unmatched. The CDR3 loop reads CASSLEGPRDRFNGYTF. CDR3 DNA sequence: TGCGCCAGCAGCTTGGAGGGGCCGAGGGACAGGTTTAATGGCTACACCTTC.

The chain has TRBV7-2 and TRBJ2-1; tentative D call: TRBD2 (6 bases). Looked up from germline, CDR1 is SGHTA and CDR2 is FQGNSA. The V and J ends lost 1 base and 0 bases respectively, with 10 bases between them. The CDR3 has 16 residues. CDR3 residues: CASSLEGTVSYNEQFF. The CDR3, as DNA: TGTGCCAGCAGCTTAGAAGGGACTGTCTCCTACAATGAGCAGTTCTTC.

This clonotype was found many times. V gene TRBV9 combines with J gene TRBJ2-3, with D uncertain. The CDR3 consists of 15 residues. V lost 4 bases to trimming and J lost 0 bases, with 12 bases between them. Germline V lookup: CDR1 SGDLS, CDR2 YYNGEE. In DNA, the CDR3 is TGTGCCAGCAGCCCGAGACATCCTAGCACAGATACGCAGTATTTT. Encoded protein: CASSPRHPSTDTQYF.

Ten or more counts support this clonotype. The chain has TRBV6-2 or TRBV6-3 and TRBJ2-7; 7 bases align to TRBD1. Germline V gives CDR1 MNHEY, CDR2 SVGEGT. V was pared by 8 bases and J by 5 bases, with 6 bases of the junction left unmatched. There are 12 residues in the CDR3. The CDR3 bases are TGTGCCAGCTGGAGACAGGGAAACGAGCAGTACTTC. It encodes CASWRQGNEQYF.

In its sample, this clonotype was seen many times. In DNA, the CDR3 is TGCGCCAGCAGCTTGGAGTGGGGAGACACCTCTGGCTACACCTTC. This codes for CASSLEWGDTSGYTF. V usage is TRBV5-1 and J usage is TRBJ1-2; no clear D. This CDR3 has 15 amino acids. The V end was cut by 0 bases, the J end by 7 bases, with 16 bases between. Germline V gene sequence: CDR1 SGHRS, CDR2 YFSETQ.

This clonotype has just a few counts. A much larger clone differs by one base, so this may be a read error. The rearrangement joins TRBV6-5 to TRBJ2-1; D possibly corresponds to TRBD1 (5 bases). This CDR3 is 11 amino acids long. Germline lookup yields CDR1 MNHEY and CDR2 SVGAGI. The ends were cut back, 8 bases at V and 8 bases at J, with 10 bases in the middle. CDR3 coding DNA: TGTGCCAGCGGGCAGGGCGATGAGCAGTTCTTC. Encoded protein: CASGQGDEQFF.

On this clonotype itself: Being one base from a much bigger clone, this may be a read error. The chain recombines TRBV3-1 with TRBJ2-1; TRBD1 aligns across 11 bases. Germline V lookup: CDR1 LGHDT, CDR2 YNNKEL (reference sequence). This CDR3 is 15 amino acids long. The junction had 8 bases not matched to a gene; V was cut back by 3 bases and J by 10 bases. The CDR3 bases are TGTGCCAGCAGCCACGGACAGGGGGCGTTGGGCGAGCAGTTCTTC. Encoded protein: CASSHGQGALGEQFF.

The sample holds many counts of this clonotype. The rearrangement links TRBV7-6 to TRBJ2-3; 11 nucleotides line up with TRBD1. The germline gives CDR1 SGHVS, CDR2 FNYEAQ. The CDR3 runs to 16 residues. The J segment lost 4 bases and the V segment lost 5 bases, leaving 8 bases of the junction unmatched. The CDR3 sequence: CASSTGTGGRSDTQYF. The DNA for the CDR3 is TGTGCCAGCAGCACCGGGACAGGGGGGAGATCAGATACGCAGTATTTT.

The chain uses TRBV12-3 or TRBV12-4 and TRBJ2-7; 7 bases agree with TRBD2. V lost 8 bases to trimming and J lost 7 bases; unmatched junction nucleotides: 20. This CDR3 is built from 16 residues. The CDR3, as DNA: TGTGCCAGCTCACCACCGTCGGCGGGGGTCTCTGGGGAGCAGTACTTC. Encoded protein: CASSPPSAGVSGEQYF.

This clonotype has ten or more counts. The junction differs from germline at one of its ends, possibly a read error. CDR3 nucleotides: TGTGCTAGCAGCCTCTTCGGGTCAGGGGAGACCCAGTACTTC. Amino acids: CASSLFGSGETQYF. This chain uses TRBV7-7 with TRBJ2-5, with D perhaps TRBD1 (5 bases). The germline CDR1 and CDR2 sequences are SSHAT and FNYEAQ (reference sequence). The CDR3 consists of 14 residues.

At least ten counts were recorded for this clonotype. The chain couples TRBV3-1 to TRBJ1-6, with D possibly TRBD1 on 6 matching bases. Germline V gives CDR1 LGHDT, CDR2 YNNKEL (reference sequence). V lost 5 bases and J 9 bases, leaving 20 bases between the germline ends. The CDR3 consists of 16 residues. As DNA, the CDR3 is TGTGCCAGCAGCTCCACGGTACAGGGAAAGGGTTCACCCCTCCACTTT. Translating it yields CASSSTVQGKGSPLHF.

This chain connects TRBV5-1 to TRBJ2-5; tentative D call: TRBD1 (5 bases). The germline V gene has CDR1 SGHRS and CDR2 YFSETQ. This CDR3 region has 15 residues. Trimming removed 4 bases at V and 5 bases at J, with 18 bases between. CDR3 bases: TGCGCCAGCAGCCATGGAAAGGGGCCTGGGGAGACCCAGTACTTC. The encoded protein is CASSHGKGPGETQYF.